The T cell receptor (beta chain) under discussion was sequenced for a study of T-cell reconstitution after alpha-beta-depleted transplantation in children. As it was prepared, the TCRbeta library received unique molecular identifiers. TCRdb recomputed calls from the PCR reads with MiXCR, one row per CDR3 protein. The sample holds roughly 420,000 distinct CDR3 sequences, around 15% seen once. This clonotype occurred a few times. Germline-derived CDR1 and CDR2 are SGHRS and YFSETQ. V was clipped by 6 bases and J by 0 bases, with 9 bases between them. The CDR3 extends over 14 amino acids. The clonotype was recovered from a boy under two years old who had a stem cell transplant for Wiskott-Aldrich syndrome, so the T cells may come from the graft donor. The V and J genes are TRBV5-1 and TRBJ2-2, with D uncertain. The sequenced sample was PBMCs, mostly from graft donor cells, obtained 360 days after TCRalphabeta/CD19-depleted stem cell transplant. CDR3: CASTVVSNTGELFF. CDR3 bases: TGCGCCAGCACGGTGGTTTCGAACACCGGGGAGCTGTTTTTT.